Detailed here is one T cell receptor (beta chain). The sample is drawn from a study of blood T cell repertoires in COVID-19. The CDR3 extends over 13 amino acids. Unmatched junction bases numbered 4, after V lost 1 base and J lost 8 bases. The germline CDR1 and CDR2 sequences are SGHTA and FQGTGA. The repertoire was sequenced with immunoSEQ multiplex PCR; TCRdb's copy has only in-frame clones and lacks some. In the table there are roughly 150,000 clones, roughly 78% of which are singletons. The chain joins TRBV7-3 to TRBJ1-1; 7 nucleotides line up with TRBD1. This TCR came from a woman aged 70-85 years in a cohort exposed to, infected with or recovered from COVID-19 (not recorded which). Material for sequencing was PBMCs or T cells enriched from blood (not recorded which). CDR3 nucleotide sequence: TGTGCCAGCAGCTTAATAGAACAGGGGGAAGCTTTCTTT. Translating gives CASSLIEQGEAFF.